One and the same sample provided the 16 T cell receptor beta chains below, sequenced in a study of T-cell memory formation after mild COVID-19. Each CDR3 protein gets one entry after TCRdb re-called the 5' RACE reads with MiXCR. The sample holds about 14,000 distinct CDR3 sequences; approximately 19% are singletons and the top ten take more than 40%. The sample comprised PBMCs or a T cell subset sorted from them (not recorded which). These receptors came from an adult woman who had mild COVID-19 (a few samples of this study predate the infection). Cell type and time point are not known.

This clonotype appeared many times. The rearrangement links TRBV5-1 to TRBJ2-3; D is possibly TRBD1 (5 bases). Trimming took 1 base from V and 2 from J, leaving 14 bases between them. Germline CDR1 SGHRS, CDR2 YFSETQ. The CDR3 length is 16 residues. The CDR3 DNA reads TGCGCCAGCAGCTTGCCACAGGCAATAATCACAGATACGCAGTATTTT. It codes for CASSLPQAIITDTQYF.

This clonotype was seen many times. The CDR3 spells CAWNSVNYGYTF. For the CDR3, the DNA is TGTGCCTGGAATAGCGTCAACTATGGCTACACCTTC. V usage is TRBV30 and J usage is TRBJ1-2; D is ambiguous. The CDR3 has 12 residues. The germline V and J ends were trimmed by 4 bases and 2 bases, with 8 bases remaining between them. Germline assignment: CDR1 GTSNPN and CDR2 SVGIG (reference sequence).

The table lists this clonotype with many counts. V gene TRBV19 combines with J gene TRBJ1-1, with D possibly matching TRBD1 (6 bases). The CDR3 contains 16 residues. Germline V gene data show CDR1 as LNHDA and CDR2 as SQIVND (reference sequence). V was cut by 5 bases and J by 0 bases, with 16 bases left in between. CDR3 sequence: CASSHRDGRLNTEAFF. As DNA, the CDR3 is TGTGCCAGTAGTCACAGGGATGGTCGGTTGAACACTGAAGCTTTCTTT.

This clonotype was recorded many times. This CDR3 reads CASSLLTSGQETQYF. The CDR3 DNA reads TGTGCCAGCAGTTTATTGACTAGCGGGCAAGAGACCCAGTACTTC. The rearrangement joins TRBV27 to TRBJ2-5, with 10 bases lining up with TRBD2. V gave up 1 base and J gave up 2 bases; unmatched junction bases: 1. The CDR3 loop spans 15 amino acids. Germline CDR1 and CDR2: MNHEY and SMNVEV (reference sequence).

By frequency in the sample, this clonotype is medium-sized. The chain joins TRBV9 to TRBJ2-1; D is undetermined. V shed 2 bases and J shed 5 bases, with 20 bases lying between them. The CDR3 spans 17 residues. Germline V gene lookup returns CDR1 SGDLS and CDR2 YYNGEE. CDR3 loop: CASSVKALSKGNNEQFF. In DNA form, the CDR3 reads TGTGCCAGCAGCGTCAAGGCACTGTCGAAAGGAAACAATGAGCAGTTCTTC.

This clonotype has ten or more counts. This chain uses TRBV7-9 with TRBJ1-5, with 8 positions matching TRBD1. J lost 5 bases, V lost 1 base, and 13 bases had no gene match. Germline V CDR1 and CDR2: SEHNR, FQNEAQ (reference sequence). The CDR3 runs to 18 residues. CDR3 DNA sequence: TGTGCCAGCAGCTTAGATTCCTTGGCAGGGGGCCCACATCAGCCCCAGCATTTT. Its protein product is CASSLDSLAGGPHQPQHF.

This clonotype was counted at least ten times. The chain combines TRBV9 with TRBJ1-1, with D hard to call. Germline CDR1 SGDLS, CDR2 YYNGEE. The length of the CDR3 is 13 residues. The V gene lost 0 bases and the J gene lost 5 bases, with 8 bases spanning the gap. CDR3 DNA: TGTGCCAGCAGCGTAGAGGGCAGGACTGAAGCTTTCTTT. It yields the protein CASSVEGRTEAFF. The variable domain in full, completed from reference TRBV9 and TRBJ1-1, reads DSGVTQTPKHLITATGQRVTLRCSPRSGDLSVYWYQQSLDQGLQFLIQYYNGEERAKGNILERFSAQQFPDLHSELNLSSLELGDSALYFCASSVEGRTEAFFGQGTRLTVV.

The V gene is TRBV18, the J gene TRBJ2-3; the D gene is possibly TRBD2 (7 bases). CDR1 and CDR2 (germline): KGHSH, LQKENI. With 0 bases removed from V and 4 bases from J, the gap between germline ends came to 17 bases. The CDR3 length is 17 residues. The CDR3 loop reads CASSPPVTGAGADTQYF. CDR3 coding DNA: TGTGCCAGCTCACCACCTGTGACGGGGGCGGGAGCAGATACGCAGTATTTT.

This clonotype occurred many times. The chain uses TRBV7-6 and TRBJ2-5, with TRBD2 identical over 8 bases. The germline gives CDR1 SGHVS, CDR2 FNYEAQ. The CDR3 loop spans 16 amino acids. V gave up 2 bases and J gave up 0 bases; unmatched junction bases: 5. The CDR3 reads CASSLYIAGNQETQYF. CDR3 nucleotides: TGTGCCAGCAGCTTATATATAGCGGGGAACCAAGAGACCCAGTACTTC.

This clonotype was observed many times. This chain connects TRBV18 to TRBJ2-2; D possibly uses TRBD1 or TRBD2 (6 bases each). The V and J ends lost 3 bases and 3 bases respectively, with 14 bases between them. The CDR3 sequence is 16 residues long. The germline V gene has CDR1 KGHSH and CDR2 LQKENI. The CDR3 sequence: CASSPIGGTDTGELFF. In DNA, the CDR3 is TGTGCCAGCTCACCTATCGGGGGCACGGACACCGGGGAGCTGTTTTTT.

The chain uses TRBV7-2 and TRBJ2-3, with D possibly TRBD2 on 6 matching bases. The germline CDR1 and CDR2 sequences are SGHTA and FQGNSA. Between the trimmed V and J ends, which lost 0 bases and 5 bases, there was a span of 18 bases. This CDR3 contains 17 residues. CDR3 region: CASSLAGLAPRGDTQYF. For the CDR3, the DNA is TGTGCCAGCAGCTTAGCGGGCCTAGCGCCCCGCGGAGATACGCAGTATTTT.

This chain connects TRBV24-1 to TRBJ2-1; D gene ambiguous. The CDR3 spans 11 residues. Germline V gene lookup returns CDR1 KGHDR and CDR2 SFDVKD. V shed 5 bases and J shed 9 bases, with 7 bases lying between them. CDR3 amino acids: CATSARVEQFF. DNA of the CDR3: TGTGCCACCAGTGCCCGGGTTGAGCAGTTCTTC.

This clonotype appeared many times. This rearrangement joins TRBV19 to TRBJ2-5; a possible D gene is TRBD1 (6 bases). Trimming stripped 5 bases from V and 9 bases from J, with 16 bases between. The CDR3 totals 13 residues. Germline CDR1 is LNHDA and CDR2 is SQIVND (reference sequence). The CDR3 region has the DNA TGTGCCAGTAGTGTACTAGGGGGTCTGCCCCAGTACTTC. Its translation is CASSVLGGLPQYF.

V and J are TRBV29-1 and TRBJ1-2; D is unresolved. V was shortened by 8 bases and J by 5 bases, with 12 bases between the two germline ends. CDR1 is SQVTM, CDR2 ANQGSEA, per germline. The length of the CDR3 is 11 residues. The CDR3 protein is CSLRTGYGYTF. The DNA for the CDR3 is TGCAGCTTAAGGACGGGGTATGGCTACACCTTC.

V and J are TRBV5-1 and TRBJ2-5, with TRBD2 identical over 11 bases. The V gene's germline CDR1 is SGHRS and CDR2 YFSETQ. This CDR3 is 17 amino acids long. V shed 0 bases and J 3 bases; nucleotides not matched to a gene: 7. CDR3 loop: CASSLVPLAGGEETQYF. CDR3 in DNA: TGCGCCAGCAGCTTGGTTCCTCTAGCGGGGGGTGAAGAGACCCAGTACTTC.

Many counts were recorded for this clonotype. The chain is built from TRBV7-9 and TRBJ2-2; D uncertain. The ends were cut back, 5 bases at V and 7 bases at J, with 11 bases in the middle. Per the germline V gene, CDR1 is SEHNR and CDR2 is FQNEAQ (reference sequence). The CDR3 contains 13 residues. The CDR3 protein is CASSPTHGGELFF. The CDR3, as DNA: TGTGCCAGCAGCCCTACGCACGGCGGGGAGCTGTTTTTT.